Ten or more counts support the clone carrying this TCR beta chain. The antigen is not known. TCRdb passed the 5' RACE reads through MiXCR, listing each CDR3 protein once. The sample has more than 400,000 distinct CDR3 sequences, less than 6% seen once; the top ten hold under 4.5%. The sample is drawn from a study of CD8 T cells in ankylosing spondylitis. General observations from the study: Among TCR beta sequences, a motif of roughly 8 highly homologous variants appeared characteristic of ankylosing spondylitis blood.

Sample: blood, either unsorted or a sorted T cell fraction (not recorded which). The sequence was obtained from a male donor with ankylosing spondylitis.

CDR3 in amino acids: CASSGLNGPPSTDTQYF. The CDR3 nucleotides read TGCGCCAGCAGCGGTTTGAACGGACCACCTAGCACAGATACGCAGTATTTT. The chain has TRBV5-1 and TRBJ2-3; no firm D call. The germline gives CDR1 SGHRS, CDR2 YFSETQ. This CDR3 has 17 amino acids. V was cut by 4 bases and J by 0 bases, with 18 bases left in between.